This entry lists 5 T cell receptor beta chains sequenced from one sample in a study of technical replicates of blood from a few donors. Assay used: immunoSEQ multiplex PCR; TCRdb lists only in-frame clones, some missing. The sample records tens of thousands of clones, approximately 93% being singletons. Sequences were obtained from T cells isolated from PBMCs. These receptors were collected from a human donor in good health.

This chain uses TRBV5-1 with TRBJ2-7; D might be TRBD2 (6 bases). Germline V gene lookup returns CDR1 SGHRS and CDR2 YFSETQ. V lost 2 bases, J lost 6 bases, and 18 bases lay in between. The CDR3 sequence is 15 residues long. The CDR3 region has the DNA TGCGCCAGCAGCTTCACTCTTGGGGGGTCGGCCGAGCAGTACTTC. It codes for CASSFTLGGSAEQYF. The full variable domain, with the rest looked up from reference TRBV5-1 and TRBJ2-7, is KAGVTQTPRYLIKTRGQQVTLSCSPISGHRSVSWYQQTPGQGLQFLFEYFSETQRNKGNFPGRFSGRQFSNSRSEMNVSTLELGDSALYLCASSFTLGGSAEQYFGPGTRLTVT.

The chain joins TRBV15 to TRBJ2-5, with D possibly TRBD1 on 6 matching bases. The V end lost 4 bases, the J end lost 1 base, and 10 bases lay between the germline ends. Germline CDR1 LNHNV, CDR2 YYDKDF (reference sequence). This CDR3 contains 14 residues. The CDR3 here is CATSTGHFQETQYF. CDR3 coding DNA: TGTGCCACCAGCACGGGACATTTCCAAGAGACCCAGTACTTC.

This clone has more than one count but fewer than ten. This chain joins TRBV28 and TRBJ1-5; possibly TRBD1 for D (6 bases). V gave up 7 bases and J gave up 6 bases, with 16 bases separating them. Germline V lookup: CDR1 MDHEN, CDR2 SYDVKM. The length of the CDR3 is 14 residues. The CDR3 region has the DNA TGTGCCAGCACTCTGGGGGGGCTCAGTCAGCCCCAGCATTTT. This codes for CASTLGGLSQPQHF.

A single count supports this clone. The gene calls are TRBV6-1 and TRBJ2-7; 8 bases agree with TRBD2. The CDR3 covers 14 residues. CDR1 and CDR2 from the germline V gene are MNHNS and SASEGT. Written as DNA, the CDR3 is TGTTCCGCGGGGGGTGCCAGCGGGAGCCCCGAGCAGTACTTC. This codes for CSAGGASGSPEQYF.

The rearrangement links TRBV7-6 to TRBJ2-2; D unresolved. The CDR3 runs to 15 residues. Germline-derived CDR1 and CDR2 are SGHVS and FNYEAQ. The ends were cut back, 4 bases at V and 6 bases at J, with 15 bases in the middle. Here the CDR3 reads CASSSQTPPAGELFF. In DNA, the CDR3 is TGTGCCAGCAGCTCCCAGACTCCGCCGGCCGGGGAGCTGTTTTTT.